A selection of T cell receptor beta chains follows, all from one sample in a study of blood T cell repertoires in COVID-19. Clones were read by immunoSEQ multiplex PCR, and TCRdb kept only the in-frame ones, dropping some. Of around 100,000 clones in the sample, roughly nine tenths were seen once. Sequencing was performed on peripheral blood. The receptors originated from a man aged 45-65 years with acute or convalescent COVID-19. Both conserved end residues are part of each CDR3. The D gene is left open where the match is weak. Size values are once, few and many counts, or a class for expanded clones, and some rows have none.

j_call v_call d_call clone_size cdr3_aa cdr3_nt
TRBJ2-2 TRBV4-1 TRBD1 . CASSQEPDRANTGELFF TGCGCCAGCAGCCAAGAACCGGACAGGGCGAACACCGGGGAGCTGTTTTTT
TRBJ2-7 TRBV5-8 . . CASRQTGRSYEQYF TGTGCCAGCAGGCAGACAGGACGCTCCTACGAGCAGTACTTC
TRBJ1-1 TRBV28 . . CASRGSQTEMNTEAFF TGTGCCAGCAGGGGCAGCCAAACAGAGATGAACACTGAAGCTTTCTTT
TRBJ2-2 TRBV6-1 TRBD2 . CASSVASSGANTGELFF TGTGCCAGCAGTGTGGCCTCTAGCGGGGCGAACACCGGGGAGCTGTTTTTT
TRBJ1-2 TRBV5-1 . . CASSQDNYGYTF TGCGCCAGCAGCCAGGATAACTATGGCTACACCTTC
TRBJ1-5 TRBV12-3/TRBV12-4 . . CASSRGNQPQHF TGTGCCAGCAGTCGGGGCAATCAGCCCCAGCATTTT
TRBJ2-3 TRBV4-1 TRBD2 . CASSQELSGGSTDTQYF TGCGCCAGCAGCCAAGAACTTAGCGGGGGGAGCACAGATACGCAGTATTTT
TRBJ2-3 TRBV2 TRBD2 . CASSEVGVGTSSTQYF TGTGCCAGCAGTGAAGTAGGCGTGGGGACTAGCTCAACGCAGTATTTT
TRBJ1-1 TRBV27 . once CASSLGGSPEAFF TGTGCCAGCAGTTTAGGCGGGTCCCCTGAAGCTTTCTTT
TRBJ1-3 TRBV5-5 TRBD1 . CASSYRTGQGNTIYF TGTGCCAGCAGCTACCGGACAGGGCAGGGAAACACCATATATTTT
TRBJ2-5 TRBV27 TRBD1 . CASSLFRGGGETQYF TGTGCCAGCAGTTTATTCCGAGGGGGCGGGGAGACCCAGTACTTC
TRBJ1-1 TRBV30 . . CAWTRTGGATEAFF TGTGCCTGGACCCGGACCGGAGGGGCCACTGAAGCTTTCTTT
TRBJ2-1 TRBV2 TRBD1 . CASSVLGQGASGGRISYNEQFF TGTGCCAGCAGTGTTTTGGGACAGGGGGCTAGCGGGGGTAGGATCTCCTACAATGAGCAGTTCTTC
TRBJ2-1 TRBV11-2 TRBD1 . CASSLVAGGYNEQFF TGTGCCAGCAGCTTAGTTGCAGGGGGCTACAATGAGCAGTTCTTC
TRBJ1-5 TRBV7-8 TRBD1 few CASSSRTGDQPQHF TGTGCCAGCAGCTCCCGGACAGGGGATCAGCCCCAGCATTTT
TRBJ1-5 TRBV7-2 TRBD1 few CASSLVSQGAGQPQHF TGTGCCAGCAGCTTAGTATCGCAGGGGGCAGGTCAGCCCCAGCATTTT
TRBJ2-7 TRBV11-2 . . CASSFGQSYEQYF TGTGCCAGCAGCTTTGGACAATCCTACGAGCAGTACTTC
TRBJ1-1 TRBV4-1 . once CASSQDPGLNTEAFF TGCGCCAGCAGCCAAGACCCAGGCTTGAACACTGAAGCTTTCTTT
TRBJ1-4 TRBV19 . . CASIGWRGTNEKLFF TGTGCCAGTATCGGGTGGAGAGGGACTAATGAAAAACTGTTTTTT
TRBJ1-5 TRBV19 . . CASSLRDTEYNQPQHF TGTGCCAGTAGTCTCCGGGACACGGAATACAATCAGCCCCAGCATTTT
TRBJ2-1 TRBV7-3 . . CASSSRGGDNEQFF TGTGCCAGCAGCTCCCGAGGAGGGGACAATGAGCAGTTCTTC
TRBJ1-1 TRBV6-6 . . CASSSFGGGMSEAFF TGTGCCAGCAGTTCCTTCGGGGGGGGGATGAGTGAAGCTTTCTTT
TRBJ2-7 TRBV6-1 . . CASSEVSGQFRYEQYF TGTGCCAGCAGTGAAGTATCCGGACAGTTTCGATACGAGCAGTACTTC
TRBJ1-6 TRBV6-5 . . CASSLKAGDSPLHF TGTGCCAGCAGCCTAAAGGCGGGGGATTCACCCCTCCACTTT
TRBJ1-1 TRBV6-5 TRBD1 . CASGQVNTEAFF TGTGCCAGCGGACAGGTGAACACTGAAGCTTTCTTT
TRBJ2-1 TRBV24-1 TRBD2 . CATSNPAGYNEQFF TGTGCCACCAGTAATCCAGCGGGGTACAATGAGCAGTTCTTC
TRBJ1-1 TRBV7-2 TRBD1 . CAIRKGTGGTEAFF TGTGCCATACGAAAGGGGACAGGGGGCACTGAAGCTTTCTTT
TRBJ2-5 TRBV12-3/TRBV12-4 . . CASSQVLQETQYF TGTGCCAGCAGTCAGGTTTTACAAGAGACCCAGTACTTC
TRBJ1-1 TRBV15 . . CATSGGAGNTEAFF TGTGCCACCAGCGGAGGGGCCGGGAACACTGAAGCTTTCTTT
TRBJ1-5 TRBV27 TRBD1 . CASGWTGRNQPQHF TGTGCCAGCGGTTGGACAGGGAGGAATCAGCCCCAGCATTTT
TRBJ2-2 TRBV15 TRBD1 . CATSREGQGIGELFF TGTGCCACCAGCAGAGAAGGACAGGGGATCGGGGAGCTGTTTTTT
TRBJ2-1 TRBV19 TRBD2 few CASNTGGSYNEQFF TGTGCCAGTAATACGGGGGGGTCGTACAATGAGCAGTTCTTC
TRBJ1-6 TRBV7-9 . . CASSPGSYNSPLHF TGTGCCAGCAGCCCAGGGTCCTATAATTCACCCCTCCACTTT
TRBJ2-3 TRBV12-3/TRBV12-4 . . CASTQNNRVQYF TGTGCCAGCACCCAAAACAACCGTGTGCAGTATTTT
TRBJ2-7 TRBV7-8 TRBD1 . CASSGQERGRTYEQYF TGTGCCAGCAGCGGACAGGAAAGGGGACGGACCTACGAGCAGTACTTC
TRBJ1-1 TRBV7-9 . . CASSKQGNTEAFF TGTGCCAGCAGCAAACAGGGAAACACTGAAGCTTTCTTT
TRBJ1-2 TRBV27 . . CASSPSDSYGYTF TGTGCCAGCAGTCCATCGGACAGCTATGGCTACACCTTC
TRBJ1-4 TRBV21-1 . . CASSNVLDNEKLFF TGTGCCAGCAGCAATGTCCTAGACAATGAAAAACTGTTTTTT
TRBJ1-2 TRBV4-1 TRBD1 once CASSQVSQGQANF TGCGCCAGCAGCCAAGTAAGCCAGGGACAGGCCAACTTC
TRBJ2-2 TRBV7-8 . . CASSLGHRNTGELFF TGTGCCAGCAGCTTAGGACACAGGAACACCGGGGAGCTGTTTTTT
TRBJ1-2 TRBV18 . . CASSPLRQGNYGYTF TGTGCCAGCTCACCACTCAGGCAGGGCAACTATGGCTACACCTTC
TRBJ2-1 TRBV19 . . CASSPAGGNEQFF TGTGCCAGTAGTCCTGCGGGTGGGAATGAGCAGTTCTTC
TRBJ1-6 TRBV6-5 . few CASSQDRHNSPLHF TGTGCCAGCAGTCAGGACAGACATAATTCACCCCTCCACTTT
TRBJ2-7 TRBV5-8 . . CASSLAPGDFYEQYF TGTGCCAGCAGCTTGGCCCCAGGGGATTTCTACGAGCAGTACTTC
TRBJ1-2 TRBV7-8 TRBD1 . CASSSGGRGYTF TGTGCCAGCAGTTCAGGGGGCCGAGGCTACACCTTC
TRBJ1-1 TRBV19 . . CASSAKNTEAFF TGTGCCAGTAGTGCTAAGAACACTGAAGCTTTCTTT
TRBJ1-5 TRBV10-2 . . CASGTSLNQPQHF TGCGCCAGCGGCACCAGTCTCAATCAGCCCCAGCATTTT
TRBJ1-4 TRBV6-2/TRBV6-3 . few CASSSGQATNEKLFF TGTGCCAGCAGTTCCGGACAAGCAACTAATGAAAAACTGTTTTTT
TRBJ1-1 TRBV28 TRBD1 . CASRSFQTGAFVNTEAFF TGTGCCAGCAGATCTTTCCAGACAGGGGCGTTCGTGAACACTGAAGCTTTCTTT
TRBJ2-7 TRBV7-9 . . CASSVGTASYEQYF TGTGCCAGCAGCGTAGGGACTGCCTCCTACGAGCAGTACTTC
TRBJ1-5 TRBV7-6 TRBD1 . CASSPRTGGEGNQPQHF TGTGCCAGCAGCCCTCGGACAGGGGGAGAAGGCAATCAGCCCCAGCATTTT
TRBJ1-1 TRBV30 . . CAQRKGVTEAFF TGTGCCCAGCGAAAAGGGGTCACTGAAGCTTTCTTT
TRBJ1-1 TRBV19 . once CASSGLHVLDTEAFF TGTGCCAGTAGTGGCTTACACGTTCTTGACACTGAAGCTTTCTTT
TRBJ2-7 TRBV7-9 . . CASSPVRGTYEQYF TGTGCCAGCAGCCCGGTCCGGGGTACCTACGAGCAGTACTTC
TRBJ2-3 TRBV5-4 TRBD2 . CATGTSGRTDTQYF TGTGCCACCGGAACTAGCGGCCGCACAGATACGCAGTATTTT